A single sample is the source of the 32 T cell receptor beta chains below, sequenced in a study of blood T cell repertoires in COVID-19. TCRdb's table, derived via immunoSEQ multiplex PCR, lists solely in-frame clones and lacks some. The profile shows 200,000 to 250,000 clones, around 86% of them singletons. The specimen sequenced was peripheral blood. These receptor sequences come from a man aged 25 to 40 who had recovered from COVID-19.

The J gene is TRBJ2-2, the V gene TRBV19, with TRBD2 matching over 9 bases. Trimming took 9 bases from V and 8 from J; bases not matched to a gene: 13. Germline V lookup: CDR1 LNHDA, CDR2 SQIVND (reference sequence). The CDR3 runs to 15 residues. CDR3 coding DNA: TGTGCCAGCATTTTAGCGGGGGCGGCGCCGGGGGAGCTGTTTTTT. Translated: CASILAGAAPGELFF.

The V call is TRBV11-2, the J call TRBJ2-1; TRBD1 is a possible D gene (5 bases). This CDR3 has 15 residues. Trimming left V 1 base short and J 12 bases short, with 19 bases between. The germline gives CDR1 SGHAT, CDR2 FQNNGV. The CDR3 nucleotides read TGTGCCAGCAGCTTAGCTTACAGGTCCGACGTGGGGCAGTTCTTC. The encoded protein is CASSLAYRSDVGQFF.

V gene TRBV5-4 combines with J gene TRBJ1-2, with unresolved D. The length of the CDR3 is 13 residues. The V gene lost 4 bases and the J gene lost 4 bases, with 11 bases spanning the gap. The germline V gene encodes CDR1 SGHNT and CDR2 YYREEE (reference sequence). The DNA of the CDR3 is TGTGCCAGCAGCCCGGGCGGGATCTATGGCTACACCTTC. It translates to CASSPGGIYGYTF.

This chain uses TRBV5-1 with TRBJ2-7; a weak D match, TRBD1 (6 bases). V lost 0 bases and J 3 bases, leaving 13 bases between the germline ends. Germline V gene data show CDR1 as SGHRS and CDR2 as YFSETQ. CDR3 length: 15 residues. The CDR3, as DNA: TGCGCCAGCAGCTTGGATCGACAGGATCACTACGAGCAGTACTTC. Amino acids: CASSLDRQDHYEQYF.

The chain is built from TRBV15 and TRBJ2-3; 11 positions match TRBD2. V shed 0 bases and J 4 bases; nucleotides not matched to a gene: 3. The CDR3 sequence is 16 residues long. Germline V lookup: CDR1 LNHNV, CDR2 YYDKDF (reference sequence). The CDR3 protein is CATSRDYSGGADTQYF. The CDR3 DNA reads TGTGCCACCAGCAGAGATTATAGCGGGGGGGCAGATACGCAGTATTTT.

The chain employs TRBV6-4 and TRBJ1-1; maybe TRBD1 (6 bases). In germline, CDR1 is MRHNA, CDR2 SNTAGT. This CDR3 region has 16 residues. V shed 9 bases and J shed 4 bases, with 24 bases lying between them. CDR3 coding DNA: TGTGCCAGTTGGCTCGAGACTCGGGACACCAGCACTGAAGCTTTCTTT. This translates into CASWLETRDTSTEAFF.

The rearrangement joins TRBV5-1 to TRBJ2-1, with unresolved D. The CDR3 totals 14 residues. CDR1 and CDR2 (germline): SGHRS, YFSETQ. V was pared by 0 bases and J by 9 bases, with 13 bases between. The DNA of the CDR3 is TGCGCCAGCAGCTTGGAAGGCCGCCAGGCTGAGCAGTTCTTC. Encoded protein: CASSLEGRQAEQFF.

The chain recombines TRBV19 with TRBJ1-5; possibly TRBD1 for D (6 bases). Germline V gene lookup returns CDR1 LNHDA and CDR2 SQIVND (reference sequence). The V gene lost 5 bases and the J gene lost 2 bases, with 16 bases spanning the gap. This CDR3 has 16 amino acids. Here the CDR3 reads CASSFRTAGGNQPQHF. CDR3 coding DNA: TGTGCCAGTAGTTTTCGGACAGCGGGGGGCAATCAGCCCCAGCATTTT.

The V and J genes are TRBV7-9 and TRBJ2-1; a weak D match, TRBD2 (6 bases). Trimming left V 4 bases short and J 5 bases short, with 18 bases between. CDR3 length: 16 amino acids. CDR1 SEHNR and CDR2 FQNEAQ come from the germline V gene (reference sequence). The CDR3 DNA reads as TGTGCCAGCAGCTCCCCGCCGGGACTGGACCACAATGAGCAGTTCTTC. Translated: CASSSPPGLDHNEQFF.

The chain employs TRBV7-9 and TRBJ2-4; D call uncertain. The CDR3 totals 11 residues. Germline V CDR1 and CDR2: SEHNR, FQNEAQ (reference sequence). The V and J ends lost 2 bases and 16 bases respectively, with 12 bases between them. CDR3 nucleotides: TGTGCCAGCAGCTTATCCTGGAGCCTATACTTC. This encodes CASSLSWSLYF.

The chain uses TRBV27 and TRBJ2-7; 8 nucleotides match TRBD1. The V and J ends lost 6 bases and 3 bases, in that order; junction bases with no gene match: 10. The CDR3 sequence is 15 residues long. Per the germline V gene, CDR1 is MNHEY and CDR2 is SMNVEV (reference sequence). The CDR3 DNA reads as TGTGCCAGCAGCCGCGGACAGGGTTTAGGCTACGAGCAGTACGTC. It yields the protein CASSRGQGLGYEQYV.

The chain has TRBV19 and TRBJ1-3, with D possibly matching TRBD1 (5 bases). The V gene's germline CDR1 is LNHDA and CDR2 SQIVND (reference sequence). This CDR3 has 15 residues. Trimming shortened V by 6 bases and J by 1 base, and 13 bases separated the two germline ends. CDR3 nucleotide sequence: TGTGCCAGTAGAGGAGGGGACGGATCTGGAAACACCATATATTTT. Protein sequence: CASRGGDGSGNTIYF. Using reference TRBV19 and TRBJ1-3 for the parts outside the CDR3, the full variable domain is DGGITQSPKYLFRKEGQNVTLSCEQNLNHDAMYWYRQDPGQGLRLIYYSQIVNDFQKGDIAEGYSVSREKKESFPLTVTSAQKNPTAFYLCASRGGDGSGNTIYFGEGSWLTVV.

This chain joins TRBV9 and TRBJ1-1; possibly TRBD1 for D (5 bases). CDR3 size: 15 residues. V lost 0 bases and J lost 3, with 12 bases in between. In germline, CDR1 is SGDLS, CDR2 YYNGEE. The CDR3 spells CASSVAGQGDTEAFF. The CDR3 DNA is TGTGCCAGCAGCGTAGCTGGGCAGGGTGACACTGAAGCTTTCTTT.

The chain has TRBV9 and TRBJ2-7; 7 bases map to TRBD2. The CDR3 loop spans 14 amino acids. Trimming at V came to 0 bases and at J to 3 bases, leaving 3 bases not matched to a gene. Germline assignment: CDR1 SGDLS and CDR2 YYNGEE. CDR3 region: CASSVGPGGYEQYF. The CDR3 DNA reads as TGTGCCAGCAGCGTAGGCCCGGGGGGCTACGAGCAGTACTTC. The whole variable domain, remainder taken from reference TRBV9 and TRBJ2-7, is DSGVTQTPKHLITATGQRVTLRCSPRSGDLSVYWYQQSLDQGLQFLIQYYNGEERAKGNILERFSAQQFPDLHSELNLSSLELGDSALYFCASSVGPGGYEQYFGPGTRLTVT.

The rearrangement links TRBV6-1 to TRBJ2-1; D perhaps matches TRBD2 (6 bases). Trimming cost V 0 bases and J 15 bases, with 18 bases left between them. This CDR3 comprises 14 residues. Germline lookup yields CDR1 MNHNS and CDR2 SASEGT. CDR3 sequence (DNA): TGTGCCAGCAGTGAAGCCGATCTACCGGGACTGATGTTCTTC. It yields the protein CASSEADLPGLMFF.

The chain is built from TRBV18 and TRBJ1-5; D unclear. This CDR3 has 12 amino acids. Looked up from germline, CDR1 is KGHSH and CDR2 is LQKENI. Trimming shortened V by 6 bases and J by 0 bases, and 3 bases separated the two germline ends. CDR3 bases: TGTGCCAGCTCCGGTAGCAATCAGCCCCAGCATTTT. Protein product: CASSGSNQPQHF. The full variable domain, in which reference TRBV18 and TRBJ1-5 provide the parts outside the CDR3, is NAGVMQNPRHLVRRRGQEARLRCSPMKGHSHVYWYRQLPEEGLKFMVYLQKENIIDESGMPKERFSAEFPKEGPSILRIQQVVRGDSAAYFCASSGSNQPQHFGDGTRLSIL.

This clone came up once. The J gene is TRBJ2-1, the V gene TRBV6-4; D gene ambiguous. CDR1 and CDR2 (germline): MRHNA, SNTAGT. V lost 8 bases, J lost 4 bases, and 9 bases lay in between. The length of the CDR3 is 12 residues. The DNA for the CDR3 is TGTGCCAGCCCCACAGATTACAATGAGCAGTTCTTC. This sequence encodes CASPTDYNEQFF.

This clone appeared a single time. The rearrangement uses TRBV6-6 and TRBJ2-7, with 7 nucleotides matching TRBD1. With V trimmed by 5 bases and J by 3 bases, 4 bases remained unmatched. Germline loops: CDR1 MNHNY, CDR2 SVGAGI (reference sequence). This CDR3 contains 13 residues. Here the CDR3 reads CASSRGQLYEQYV. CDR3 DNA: TGTGCCAGCAGTAGGGGACAGCTCTACGAGCAGTACGTC.

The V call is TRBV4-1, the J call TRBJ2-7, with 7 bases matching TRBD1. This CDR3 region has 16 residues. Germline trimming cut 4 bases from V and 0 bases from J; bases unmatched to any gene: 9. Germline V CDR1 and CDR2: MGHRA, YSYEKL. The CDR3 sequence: CASSPTPGQSSYEQYF. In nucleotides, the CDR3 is TGCGCCAGCAGCCCAACCCCGGGACAGAGCTCCTACGAGCAGTACTTC.

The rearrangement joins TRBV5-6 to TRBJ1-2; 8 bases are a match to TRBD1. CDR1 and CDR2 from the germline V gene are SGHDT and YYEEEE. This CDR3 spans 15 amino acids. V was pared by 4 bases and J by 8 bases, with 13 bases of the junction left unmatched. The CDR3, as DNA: TGTGCCAGCAGCGTCATGAGAGCAGGGGGCTTAGGCTACACCTTC. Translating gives CASSVMRAGGLGYTF.

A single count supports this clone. The CDR3 nucleotides are TGTGCCAGCCATGCCGGAGGGACCTCACCCCTCCACTTT. It encodes CASHAGGTSPLHF. This chain links TRBV6-5 with TRBJ1-6, with a tentative D call TRBD1 (5 bases). The V and J ends lost 8 bases and 10 bases respectively, with 15 bases between them. The CDR3 contains 13 residues. The germline V gene encodes CDR1 MNHEY and CDR2 SVGAGI.

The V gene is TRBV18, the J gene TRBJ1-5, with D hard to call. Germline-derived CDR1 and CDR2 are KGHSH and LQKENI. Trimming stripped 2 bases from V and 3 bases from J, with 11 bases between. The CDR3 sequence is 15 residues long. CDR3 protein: CASSPSGPPNQPQHF. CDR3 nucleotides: TGTGCCAGCTCACCATCCGGTCCACCCAATCAGCCCCAGCATTTT.

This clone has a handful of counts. The CDR3 region is CSVNGLAGGRELFF. The CDR3, as DNA: TGCAGCGTTAACGGACTAGCGGGGGGAAGGGAGCTGTTTTTT. The V and J genes are TRBV29-1 and TRBJ2-2; TRBD2 agrees at 14 bases. The length of the CDR3 is 14 residues. Per germline, CDR1 SQVTM and CDR2 ANQGSEA. V was clipped by 5 bases and J by 9 bases; unmatched bases: 5.

The CDR3 DNA reads as TGTGCCAGCAGCCCCCCGGGACAGGGTCGATTAAGTGGCTACACCTTC. Amino acid sequence: CASSPPGQGRLSGYTF. The chain joins TRBV5-4 to TRBJ1-2; 9 bases agree with TRBD1. Unmatched junction bases numbered 14, after V lost 4 bases and J lost 7 bases. Germline CDR1 SGHNT, CDR2 YYREEE (reference sequence). This CDR3 region has 16 residues.

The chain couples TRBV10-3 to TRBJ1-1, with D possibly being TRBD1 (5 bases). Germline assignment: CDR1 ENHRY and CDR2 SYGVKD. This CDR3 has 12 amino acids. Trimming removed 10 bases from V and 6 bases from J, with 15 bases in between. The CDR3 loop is CATRGGDAEAFF. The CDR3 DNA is TGTGCCACCCGCGGGGGGGACGCTGAAGCTTTCTTT.

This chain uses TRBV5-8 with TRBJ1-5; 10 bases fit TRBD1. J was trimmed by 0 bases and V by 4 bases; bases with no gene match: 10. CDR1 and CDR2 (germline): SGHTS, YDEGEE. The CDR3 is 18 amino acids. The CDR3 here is CASSPGTGAAYSNQPQHF. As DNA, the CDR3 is TGTGCCAGCAGCCCAGGGACAGGGGCGGCCTATAGCAATCAGCCCCAGCATTTT.

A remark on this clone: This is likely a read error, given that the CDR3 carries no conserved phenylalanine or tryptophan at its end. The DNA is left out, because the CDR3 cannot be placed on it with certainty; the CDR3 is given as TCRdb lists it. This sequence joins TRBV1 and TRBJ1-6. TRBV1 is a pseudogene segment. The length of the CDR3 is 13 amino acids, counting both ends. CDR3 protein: CTSSQDYGPANSS.

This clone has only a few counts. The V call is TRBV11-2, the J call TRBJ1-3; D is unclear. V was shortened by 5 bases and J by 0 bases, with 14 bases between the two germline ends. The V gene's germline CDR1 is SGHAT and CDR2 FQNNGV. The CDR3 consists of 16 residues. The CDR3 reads CASSRLRGRSGNTIYF. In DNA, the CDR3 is TGTGCCAGCAGCCGATTACGGGGTCGCTCTGGAAACACCATATATTTT.

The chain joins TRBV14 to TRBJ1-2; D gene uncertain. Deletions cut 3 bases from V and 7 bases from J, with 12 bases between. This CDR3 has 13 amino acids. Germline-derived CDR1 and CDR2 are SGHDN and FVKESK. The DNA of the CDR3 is TGTGCCAGCAGCCATGATACTACCGGTGGCTACACCTTC. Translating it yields CASSHDTTGGYTF.

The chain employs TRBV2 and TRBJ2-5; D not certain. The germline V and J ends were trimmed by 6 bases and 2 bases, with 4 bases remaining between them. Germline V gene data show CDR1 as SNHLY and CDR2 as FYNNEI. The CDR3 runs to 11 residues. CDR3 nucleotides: TGTGCCAGCAGATCGCAAGAGACCCAGTACTTC. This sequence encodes CASRSQETQYF.

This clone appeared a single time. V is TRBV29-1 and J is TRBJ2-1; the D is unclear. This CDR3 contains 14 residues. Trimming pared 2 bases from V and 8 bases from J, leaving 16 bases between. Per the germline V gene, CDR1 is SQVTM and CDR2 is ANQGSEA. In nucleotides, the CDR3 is TGCAGCGTTGAACCCCGGCATAGAGGTCATGAGCAGTTCTTC. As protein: CSVEPRHRGHEQFF.

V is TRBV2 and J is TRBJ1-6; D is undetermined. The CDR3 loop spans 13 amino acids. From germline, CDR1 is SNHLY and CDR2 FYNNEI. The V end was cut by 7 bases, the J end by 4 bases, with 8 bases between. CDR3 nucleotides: TGTGCCAGCACCCCGGTGTATAATTCACCCCTCCACTTT. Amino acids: CASTPVYNSPLHF.